This is a list of T cell receptor beta chains from one sample in a study of blood T cell repertoires in COVID-19. The protocol was immunoSEQ multiplex PCR, while the TCRdb copy is restricted to in-frame clones and leaves out a portion. The sample has some 250,000 clones; 88% are singletons. Sequenced sample: peripheral blood. The origin of the receptors is a woman in her twenties or thirties with acute or convalescent COVID-19. The CDR3 runs from the conserved cysteine through the conserved F or W. Each record gives: J gene, clone size, V gene, D gene, CDR3 protein. The D gene is left open where the match is weak. Clone size appears in some rows only: once, few, many, or a class for an expanded clone.

j_gene: TRBJ2-3; abundance: -; v_gene: TRBV19; d_gene: TRBD2; CDR3aa: CASSMGLAGDTQYF
j_gene: TRBJ2-7; abundance: -; v_gene: TRBV19; d_gene: -; CDR3aa: CASSLSLRGSYEQYF
j_gene: TRBJ2-1; abundance: -; v_gene: TRBV7-2; d_gene: TRBD2; CDR3aa: CASSLKAGGNEQFF
j_gene: TRBJ2-7; abundance: -; v_gene: TRBV21-1; d_gene: -; CDR3aa: CASSRRTSWEQYF
j_gene: TRBJ1-2; abundance: -; v_gene: TRBV30; d_gene: -; CDR3aa: CAWRPGSPYGYTF
j_gene: TRBJ2-7; abundance: -; v_gene: TRBV11-2; d_gene: TRBD2; CDR3aa: CASSLGLAGGYEQYF
j_gene: TRBJ1-2; abundance: -; v_gene: TRBV6-5; d_gene: -; CDR3aa: CASSYGGANGYTF
j_gene: TRBJ1-6; abundance: -; v_gene: TRBV11-2; d_gene: TRBD1; CDR3aa: CASSTLGQGSNSPLHF
j_gene: TRBJ2-7; abundance: -; v_gene: TRBV27; d_gene: TRBD1; CDR3aa: CASSFSGTGGSYEQYF
j_gene: TRBJ2-3; abundance: -; v_gene: TRBV10-1; d_gene: TRBD2; CDR3aa: CASSATRAGGDTQYF
j_gene: TRBJ2-1; abundance: -; v_gene: TRBV5-6; d_gene: -; CDR3aa: CASSLLLLNGFEQFF
j_gene: TRBJ1-1; abundance: -; v_gene: TRBV5-1; d_gene: -; CDR3aa: CASSSRQTLNTEAFF
j_gene: TRBJ2-2; abundance: -; v_gene: TRBV11-3; d_gene: -; CDR3aa: CASSPTNTGELFF
j_gene: TRBJ1-2; abundance: -; v_gene: TRBV19; d_gene: -; CDR3aa: CASSGAGRGYTF
j_gene: TRBJ1-5; abundance: -; v_gene: TRBV6-6; d_gene: -; CDR3aa: CASRSFESPQHF
j_gene: TRBJ1-1; abundance: -; v_gene: TRBV5-5; d_gene: TRBD1; CDR3aa: CASSGQGSAEAFF
j_gene: TRBJ1-2; abundance: -; v_gene: TRBV4-3; d_gene: TRBD1; CDR3aa: CASSQDRTGSLDTF
j_gene: TRBJ2-4; abundance: -; v_gene: TRBV30; d_gene: -; CDR3aa: CAWGTLAKNIQYF
j_gene: TRBJ2-2; abundance: -; v_gene: TRBV11-2; d_gene: TRBD2; CDR3aa: CASSSYQRGNTGELFF
j_gene: TRBJ1-5; abundance: -; v_gene: TRBV28; d_gene: TRBD1; CDR3aa: CASSLWLAGGTQPQHF
j_gene: TRBJ2-4; abundance: -; v_gene: TRBV6-5; d_gene: -; CDR3aa: CASSPRTGRGTVHF
j_gene: TRBJ2-1; abundance: few; v_gene: TRBV9; d_gene: -; CDR3aa: CASNGGSYNEQFF
j_gene: TRBJ1-2; abundance: -; v_gene: TRBV9; d_gene: -; CDR3aa: CASSPSLRQLAGGYTF
j_gene: TRBJ2-5; abundance: -; v_gene: TRBV4-1; d_gene: TRBD1; CDR3aa: CASSQDILTHDRGQPGEETQYF
j_gene: TRBJ2-3; abundance: -; v_gene: TRBV7-6; d_gene: TRBD1; CDR3aa: CASSAPQGAIPLDTQYF
j_gene: TRBJ2-2; abundance: -; v_gene: TRBV30; d_gene: -; CDR3aa: CAWSLDYQTGELFF
j_gene: TRBJ2-2; abundance: -; v_gene: TRBV11-2; d_gene: TRBD2; CDR3aa: CASSYRTSGTNTGELFF
j_gene: TRBJ2-6; abundance: -; v_gene: TRBV3-1/TRBV3-2; d_gene: -; CDR3aa: CASSQRAGLGANVLTF
j_gene: TRBJ2-5; abundance: -; v_gene: TRBV5-1; d_gene: -; CDR3aa: CASRRVAGTETQYF
j_gene: TRBJ2-2; abundance: -; v_gene: TRBV29-1; d_gene: TRBD1; CDR3aa: CSTRTGGEGGELFF
j_gene: TRBJ1-6; abundance: -; v_gene: TRBV4-3; d_gene: -; CDR3aa: CASSQDGQLNSPLHF
j_gene: TRBJ2-5; abundance: -; v_gene: TRBV7-2; d_gene: -; CDR3aa: CASSLALGREETQYF
j_gene: TRBJ1-2; abundance: -; v_gene: TRBV5-6; d_gene: -; CDR3aa: CASSPYGGDANYGYTF
j_gene: TRBJ2-7; abundance: -; v_gene: TRBV3-1/TRBV3-2; d_gene: -; CDR3aa: CASSQSSRVSTYEQYF
j_gene: TRBJ2-2; abundance: -; v_gene: TRBV5-8; d_gene: TRBD1; CDR3aa: CASTTGVLNTGELFF
j_gene: TRBJ2-1; abundance: -; v_gene: TRBV7-2; d_gene: TRBD2; CDR3aa: CASSLQASGAYNEQFF
j_gene: TRBJ1-2; abundance: -; v_gene: TRBV5-1; d_gene: TRBD1; CDR3aa: CASSLAGTGADYGYTF